This T cell receptor beta chain is drawn from a study of cytomegalovirus exposure and HLA in healthy donors (dated by TCRdb to about 2017). Concerning the study at large: According to a later analysis, one platform produced both the 120 validation repertoires and the 700 or so repertoires of the first cohort. The study aimed to test whether cataloging public T cell receptors could reveal signatures of past pathogen exposure. Along with the roughly 670-subject first cohort, a separate validation cohort of over 90 different subjects was used. To predict cytomegalovirus infection status, the study brought together high-throughput TCR immunosequencing, statistical association of individual TCRs with disease status, and machine learning. Study-wide conclusions, independent of this receptor: The validation cohort had no HLA typing available for a later analysis, so co-occurrence within that cohort was assessed over all 130 or so repertoires. The classifier was reported to diagnose cytomegalovirus status with high specificity and sensitivity in both the original cohort and the validation cohort. Subsequent analysis determined that TCRs grouped into clusters in the first cohort also showed a tendency toward co-occurrence across the roughly 120 validation repertoires, and roughly 94% of cluster scores exceeded 0. In the study, some 180 TCR beta chains were listed as associated with cytomegalovirus. Across donors, most TCR sequences were observed very rarely, whereas some public TCRs were present in many individuals. In vitro tests confirmed that three of the cytomegalovirus-associated TCR beta chains recognize cytomegalovirus antigens. It was suggested by the authors that the approach could potentially be generalized to other disease states and immunological phenotypes.

With regard to this clone: No cognate antigen has been identified for it. No much larger clonotype is one base removed from it; base qualities were not supplied.

Separate from the roughly 700-subject first cohort, the validation cohort of 90 to 150 subjects was the group to which the donors belonged. V lost 6 bases and J lost 2 bases; the stretch between them is 8 bases long. Taken from cysteine to phenylalanine, the CDR3 has 12 residues. The sequence is cut down to CDR3 DNA, 36 bases in frame from base 1. CDR1 and CDR2, looked up from the germline V gene, are KGHSH and LQKENI. The library was produced with the immunoSEQ multiplex PCR assay. For the original study's pipeline: To diagnose cytomegalovirus status from the catalog of TCR beta chain sequences, a statistical classification framework was built. What TCRdb holds here is the immuneACCESS table cut down to in-frame rearrangements. Part of the clones is not present; checked against another copy, under half of the missing clones reflect an unresolved V gene, and the others are unexplained. The DNA was the basis for D and trimming; V, J and clone size are from that table. In all, the sample holds 150,000 to 200,000 clones, and roughly 84% of those were seen once. The top ten clonotypes cover roughly 7% of the sample.

Sequences were obtained from PBMCs. The TCR sequence derives from a man aged 18 to 30 in good health and CMV-seropositive. Rearrangement joined TRBV18 to TRBJ2-7, with TRBD1 as a weak D call on 5 bases. The CDR3 in this case is CASSLQAYEQYF. The base sequence is TGTGCCAGCTCGTTACAGGCCTACGAGCAGTACTTC. The full variable domain, completed from the reference TRBV18 and TRBJ2-7 proteins outside the CDR3, reads NAGVMQNPRHLVRRRGQEARLRCSPMKGHSHVYWYRQLPEEGLKFMVYLQKENIIDESGMPKERFSAEFPKEGPSILRIQQVVRGDSAAYFCASSLQAYEQYFGPGTRLTVT.